This TCR beta chain is from a study of OX40 agonist ivuxolimab in advanced cancers. Enrollment shut out patients with autoimmune disease history or systemic immunosuppression. Concerning this clone itself: Antigen: not known.

Study-wide results and caveats: Low normalized T-cell clonal expansion was also seen in some nonresponders.

The germline gives CDR1 SGHNT, CDR2 YYREEE (reference sequence). Trimming stripped 3 bases from V and 0 bases from J, with 13 bases between. There are 16 residues in the CDR3. TCRdb's table, derived via immunoSEQ multiplex PCR, lists solely in-frame clones and lacks some. The top ten clones hold around 7.2% of a sample with tens of thousands of clones, over 75% of them seen once. The chain has TRBV5-4 and TRBJ1-3; D uncertain. This receptor was taken from an adult with an advanced solid tumor such as melanoma, head and neck, liver or kidney cancer. This material consisted of CD4+ or CD8+ T cells sorted from blood, taken in a trial of the OX40 agonist ivuxolimab. The CDR3 protein is CASSSSGLGSGNTIYF. CDR3 sequence (DNA): TGTGCCAGCAGCTCTTCAGGATTAGGCTCTGGAAACACCATATATTTT.